The T cell receptor beta chain under discussion was sequenced for a study of spatial heterogeneity in lung cancer. Study findings and constraints: Ubiquitous, expanded tumor-derived TCRs were more frequently observed in blood at resection than at follow-up.

This CDR3 is 14 amino acids long. Germline V CDR1 and CDR2: ENHRY, SYGVKD. Between the trimmed V and J ends, which lost 3 bases and 7 bases, there was a span of 15 bases. This clonotype has just a few counts. Its antigen is undetermined. Described time point: sample taken at primary tumor resection. Unsorted whole RNA samples from tumor, nontumor lung or frozen PBMC were sequenced. TCR cDNA molecules were tagged individually, and each one carried a unique molecular identifier. TCRdb ran MiXCR on the 5' RACE reads and lists one entry per CDR3 protein. The sample holds 85,000 to 100,000 distinct CDR3 sequences, 10% to 15% seen once.

This TCR derives from a male donor with early-stage non-small cell lung cancer. The chain carries TRBV10-3 and TRBJ2-5; D is unclear. The source was PBMCs, collected at surgery. CDR3 sequence (DNA): TGTGCCATCAGTGAACTGGGTCAAGCAACGACCCAGTACTTC. This codes for CAISELGQATTQYF.